What follows describes a single T cell receptor beta chain. Those who donated, Caucasian adults without exception, all lived in Nashville, Tennessee. The authors divided CD4+ cells into CD45RA+ naive and CD45RA-negative memory subsets. Per the authors' pipeline: Without quality scores, immunoSEQ junctional reads could not be filtered like full-length reads. Sequencing used immunoSEQ multiplex PCR; TCRdb keeps in-frame clones, though not all of them. V, J and clone size are taken as reported in that table, and D and trimming were inferred from the DNA itself. The sample holds roughly 2 million clones, roughly 94% seen once. This entry comes from a study of shared clonotypes between healthy human individuals. Study-wide background: With ages of 18 to 49, the donors were a couple of women and a few men.

The germline gives CDR1 SGDLS, CDR2 YYNGEE. The CDR3 sequence is 17 residues long. V lost 3 bases, J lost 2 bases, and 17 bases lay in between. The sample comprised naive CD4+ T cells sorted from blood. As to subset: CD45RA+ positively selected. J is TRBJ2-2 and V is TRBV9, with a weak D call TRBD2 (6 bases). The sequence was obtained from a young man in good health. CDR3 amino acids: CASSEGPGTGNTGELFF. The CDR3 coding sequence is TGTGCCAGCAGCGAGGGGCCCGGGACTGGAAACACCGGGGAGCTGTTTTTT.